This T cell receptor beta chain was captured by sequencing in a study of blood T cell repertoires in COVID-19. Study overall: Whether acute or convalescent, the COVID-19 samples came from the United States, Italy and Spain. PBMCs, B-cell-depleted T cells, or T cells were the source of the cDNA or gDNA that made up the material.

Followed longitudinally, the Seattle patients had been enrolled during active infection. The CDR3 runs to 16 residues. Deletions cut 6 bases from V and 3 bases from J, with 18 bases between. Germline CDR1 LNHDA, CDR2 SQIVND (reference sequence). In the original analysis: For nucleated cells, counts were estimated from reference gene primer amplification. Assay: immunoSEQ multiplex PCR; the TCRdb copy retains only in-frame clones and omits some. V, J and clone size are those of that table, while D and trimming were read from the DNA. The sample lists 450,000 or so clones, approximately 90% occurring once.

The sample was peripheral blood. This clonotype was obtained from a man between 18 and 35 years old with COVID-19, enrolled during active disease. The V and J genes are TRBV19 and TRBJ2-4; TRBD2 is a possible D gene (6 bases). This CDR3 reads CASSGVGSGLKNIQYF. CDR3 DNA: TGTGCCAGTAGCGGGGTCGGAAGCGGGCTCAAAAACATTCAGTACTTC.